A selection of T cell receptor beta chains follows, all from one sample in a study of T cell changes during pregnancy in multiple sclerosis. Assay used: immunoSEQ multiplex PCR; TCRdb lists only in-frame clones, some missing. The table records 30,000 to 45,000 clones, just over 90% of them present only once. The sample in question was peripheral blood, obtained before pregnancy. Every receptor here comes from a female donor with multiple sclerosis, enrolled in a pregnancy study. Each CDR3 is given with its conserved first and last residue. A D gene is named only where the DNA matches it firmly. Some rows have no size entry. The others give once, few or many, or a class for an expanded clone.

>TRBJ1-2|.|TRBD1|TRBV6-4
CASSDGDSHGYTF
TGTGCCAGCAGTGACGGGGACAGTCATGGCTACACCTTC
>TRBJ2-1|.|TRBD2|TRBV5-1
CASSLLSSGRVNEQFF
TGCGCCAGCAGCTTGTTGTCTAGCGGGAGAGTCAATGAGCAGTTCTTC
>TRBJ2-6|once|.|TRBV5-1
CASSLVISGANVLTF
TGCGCCAGCAGCTTGGTAATCTCTGGGGCCAACGTCCTGACTTTC
>TRBJ2-5|once|.|TRBV10-3
CAIGRGETQYF
TGTGCCATCGGGAGAGGAGAGACCCAGTACTTC
>TRBJ2-2|.|.|TRBV14
CASSQVQVSGIPSNTGELFF
TGTGCCAGCAGCCAAGTGCAAGTTAGCGGAATACCCTCGAACACCGGGGAGCTGTTTTTT
>TRBJ1-2|few|TRBD1|TRBV7-9
CASSPRTGLISRYGYTF
TGTGCCAGCAGCCCACGGACAGGGCTAATATCACGGTATGGCTACACCTTC
>TRBJ1-2|.|.|TRBV10-2
CASSESGRGDYGYTF
TGCGCCAGCAGTGAGTCCGGCAGGGGTGACTATGGCTACACCTTC
>TRBJ1-4|.|.|TRBV28
CASSGGGKLFF
TGTGCCAGCTCCGGGGGGGGAAAACTGTTTTTT
>TRBJ2-3|.|TRBD2|TRBV11-3
CASSPGRASGSSTDTQYF
TGTGCCAGCAGCCCGGGCCGGGCTAGCGGGAGTTCGACAGATACGCAGTATTTT
>TRBJ2-7|.|.|TRBV11-2
CASSSLSYEQYF
TGTGCCAGCAGCTCTCTCTCCTACGAGCAGTACTTC
>TRBJ2-3|once|TRBD2|TRBV14
CASSQGLAGGTDTQYF
TGTGCCAGCAGCCAAGGACTAGCGGGAGGGACAGATACGCAGTATTTT
>TRBJ2-3|.|.|TRBV19
CASRTARTDTQYF
TGTGCCAGTAGGACAGCCCGAACAGATACGCAGTATTTT
>TRBJ2-5|.|TRBD2|TRBV7-9
CASSPGTSGGETQYF
TGTGCCAGCAGCCCAGGGACTAGCGGAGGAGAGACCCAGTACTTC
>TRBJ2-1|.|.|TRBV7-2
CASSLGLDSYYNEQFF
TGTGCCAGCAGCTTAGGGTTGGACAGCTACTACAATGAGCAGTTCTTC
>TRBJ2-3|.|TRBD2|TRBV29-1
CSVGTSGSPTDTQYF
TGCAGCGTGGGGACTAGCGGGAGCCCCACAGATACGCAGTATTTT
>TRBJ2-2|.|.|TRBV7-3
CASSSDREGGELFF
TGTGCCAGCAGCTCGGACAGGGAGGGCGGGGAGCTGTTTTTT
>TRBJ1-2|few|TRBD1|TRBV5-5
CASSSLEQGAAGYTF
TGTGCCAGCAGCTCCCTTGAACAGGGGGCTGCTGGCTACACCTTC
>TRBJ2-7|medium-sized|TRBD2|TRBV10-2
CASSALAGDEQYF
TGCGCCAGCAGTGCTCTAGCGGGAGACGAGCAGTACTTC
>TRBJ2-7|.|.|TRBV21-1
CASSKGLGTGVWREQYF
TGTGCCAGCAGCAAAGGGTTGGGGACAGGGGTTTGGCGCGAGCAGTACTTC
>TRBJ2-1|.|TRBD2|TRBV6-5
CASSFLAGGPNEQFF
TGTGCCAGCAGTTTCCTAGCGGGAGGGCCCAATGAGCAGTTCTTC
>TRBJ1-1|.|.|TRBV28
CASSLRQQNTEAFF
TGTGCCAGCAGTTTGAGGCAGCAGAACACTGAAGCTTTCTTT
>TRBJ2-3|.|TRBD2|TRBV6-4
CASSELAGADTQYF
TGTGCCAGCAGTGAGCTAGCGGGAGCAGATACGCAGTATTTT
>TRBJ2-5|.|TRBD1|TRBV7-2
CASSLGGTQGGEETQYF
TGTGCCAGCAGCTTAGGAGGTACACAGGGGGGAGAAGAGACCCAGTACTTC
>TRBJ1-4|once|.|TRBV6-5
CASKVSGNDEKLFF
TGTGCCAGCAAAGTGAGCGGAAACGACGAAAAACTGTTTTTT
>TRBJ2-5|few|.|TRBV29-1
CSGLEQETQYF
TGCAGCGGACTAGAGCAAGAGACCCAGTACTTC
>TRBJ2-2|.|TRBD1|TRBV10-3
CAIRAGTGANTGELFF
TGTGCCATCAGAGCCGGGACAGGGGCTAACACCGGGGAGCTGTTTTTT
>TRBJ2-1|.|.|TRBV12-2
CASRPHGTSAGDEQFF
TGTGCAAGTCGCCCTCACGGGACTAGCGCCGGTGATGAGCAGTTCTTC
>TRBJ2-1|once|.|TRBV4-3
CASSHPPGDEQFF
TGCGCCAGCAGCCATCCCCCAGGGGATGAGCAGTTCTTC
>TRBJ2-1|.|TRBD1|TRBV18
CASSATGGNEQFF
TGTGCCAGCTCTGCAACAGGGGGCAATGAGCAGTTCTTC
>TRBJ2-1|once|.|TRBV12-5
CASGLGGVVNEQFF
TGTGCTAGTGGTTTGGGGGGGGTGGTCAATGAGCAGTTCTTC
>TRBJ2-3|.|TRBD2|TRBV5-4
CASSPRKPGLAGTDTQYF
TGTGCCAGCAGCCCGCGCAAACCGGGACTAGCTGGCACAGATACGCAGTATTTT
>TRBJ2-2|.|TRBD2|TRBV25-1
CASSVGGVAGELFF
TGTGCCAGCAGCGTTGGGGGGGTGGCCGGGGAGCTGTTTTTT
>TRBJ1-5|once|TRBD1|TRBV28
CASRRQGNSNQPQHF
TGTGCCAGCAGGCGACAGGGGAATAGCAATCAGCCCCAGCATTTT
>TRBJ1-2|.|TRBD1|TRBV6-1
CASSAVGQEGAWSGYTF
TGTGCCAGCAGTGCCGTTGGACAGGAAGGCGCATGGAGCGGCTACACCTTC
>TRBJ2-5|.|TRBD2|TRBV29-1
CSVQLAGAETQYF
TGCAGCGTCCAATTAGCGGGAGCAGAGACCCAGTACTTC
>TRBJ2-1|.|TRBD2|TRBV6-4
CASSGSGTSGSNEQFF
TGTGCCAGCAGTGGGTCCGGGACTAGCGGGAGTAATGAGCAGTTCTTC
>TRBJ1-3|.|TRBD1|TRBV7-9
CASSPPDRQTGNTIYF
TGTGCCAGCAGCCCACCGGACAGGCAGACTGGAAACACCATATATTTT